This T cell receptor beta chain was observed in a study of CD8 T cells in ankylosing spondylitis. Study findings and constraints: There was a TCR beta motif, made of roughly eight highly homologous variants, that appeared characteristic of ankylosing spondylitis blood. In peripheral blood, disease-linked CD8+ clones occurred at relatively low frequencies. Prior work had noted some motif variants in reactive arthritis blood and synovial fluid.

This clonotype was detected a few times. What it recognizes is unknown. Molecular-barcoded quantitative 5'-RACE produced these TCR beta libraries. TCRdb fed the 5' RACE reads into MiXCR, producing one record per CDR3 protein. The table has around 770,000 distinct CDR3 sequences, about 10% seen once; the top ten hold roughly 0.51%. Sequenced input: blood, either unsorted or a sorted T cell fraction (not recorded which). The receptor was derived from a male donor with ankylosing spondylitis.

The CDR3 bases are TGTGCCACCAGCAGATCCTGGGACAGGGGGAAAGAGACCCAGTACTTC. Translated, it gives CATSRSWDRGKETQYF. The chain joins TRBV15 to TRBJ2-5; TRBD1 matches at 11 bases. Germline-derived CDR1 and CDR2 are LNHNV and YYDKDF (reference sequence). With 2 bases clipped from V and 3 bases from J, the junction kept 5 bases outside the gene matches. The CDR3 is 16 amino acids.